This TCR beta chain was found in a study of cytomegalovirus exposure and HLA in healthy donors. For the study at large: There were some 120 million unique TCR beta sequences, drawn from about 179 million T cells, in an earlier analysis. Findings of the study overall: Serostatus for CMV was the only available immune exposure information.

Germline lookup yields CDR1 SGHKS and CDR2 YYEKEE (reference sequence). V dropped 1 base and J dropped 4 bases, with 11 bases sitting between them. This CDR3 has 15 residues. Both 60 Vbeta primers and 13 Jbeta primers went into the PCR. Clones were sequenced by immunoSEQ multiplex PCR, and TCRdb holds only the in-frame ones, with some missing. In the table there are under 95,000 clones, approximately 71% of which are singletons. As to this clone: Its antigen is unknown.

What was sequenced was PBMCs. This rearrangement joins TRBV5-5 to TRBJ2-2; possibly TRBD1 for D (5 bases). This TCR derives from a man in his forties in good health and CMV-seronegative. CDR3 in DNA: TGTGCCAGCAGCTTGTTGGCAGGGTTCACCGGGGAGCTGTTTTTT. Protein: CASSLLAGFTGELFF.